This T cell receptor beta chain derives from a study of identical twins. A word on this clonotype: Its antigen is currently unknown.

TCRdb recomputed calls from the 5' RACE reads with MiXCR, one row per CDR3 protein. The repertoire holds about 470,000 distinct CDR3 sequences, approximately 24% seen once, with just under 3% in the top ten. Study-wide points: Conclusions were drawn cross-sectionally by statistical analysis, without following the same donors. The presence of invariant MAIT and iNKT cells could partly confound analyses of zero-insertion sequences. A lower insertion count was a feature of abundant cord blood beta clonotypes, with no such feature in memory repertoires.

This sample was also put to use in a study of T cells expressing NK-cell markers.

The receptor's source is a woman aged 18-29 years in good health. Source material: CD4+ T cells sorted from blood.

The CDR3 nucleotides are TGTGCCAGCAGAGCGCGGGGTGGCACAGATACGCAGTATTTT. This codes for CASRARGGTDTQYF. The V gene is TRBV6-1, the J gene TRBJ2-3; possibly TRBD2 for D (6 bases). Trimming stripped 6 bases from V and 1 base from J, with 11 bases between. Germline V gene data show CDR1 as MNHNS and CDR2 as SASEGT. This CDR3 region has 14 residues.